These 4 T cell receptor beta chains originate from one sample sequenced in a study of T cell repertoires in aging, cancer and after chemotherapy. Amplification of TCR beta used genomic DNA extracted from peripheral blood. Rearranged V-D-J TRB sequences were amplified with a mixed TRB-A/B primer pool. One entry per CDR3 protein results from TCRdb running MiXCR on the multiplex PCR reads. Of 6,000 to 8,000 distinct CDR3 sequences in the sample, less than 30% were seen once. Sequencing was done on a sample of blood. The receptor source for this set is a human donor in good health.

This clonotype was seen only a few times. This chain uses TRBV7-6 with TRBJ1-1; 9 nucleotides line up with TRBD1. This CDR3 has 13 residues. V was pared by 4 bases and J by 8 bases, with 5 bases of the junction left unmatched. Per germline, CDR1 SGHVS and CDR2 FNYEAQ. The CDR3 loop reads CASSSTGTGEAFF. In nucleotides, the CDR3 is TGTGCCAGCAGCTCCACCGGGACAGGGGAAGCTTTCTTT.

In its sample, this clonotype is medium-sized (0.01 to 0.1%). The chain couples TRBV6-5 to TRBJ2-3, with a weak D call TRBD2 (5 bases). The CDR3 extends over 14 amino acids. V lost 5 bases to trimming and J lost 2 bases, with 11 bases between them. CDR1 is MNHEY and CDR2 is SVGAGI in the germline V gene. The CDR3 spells CASSVSGATDTQYF. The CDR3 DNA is TGTGCCAGCAGTGTGAGCGGAGCCACAGATACGCAGTATTTT.

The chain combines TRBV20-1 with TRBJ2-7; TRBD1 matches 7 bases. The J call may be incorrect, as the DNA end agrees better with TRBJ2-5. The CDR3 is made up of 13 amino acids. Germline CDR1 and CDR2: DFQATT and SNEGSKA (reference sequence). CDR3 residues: CSAQGEYQETQYF. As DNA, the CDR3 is TGCAGTGCCCAGGGGGAGTACCAAGAGACCCAGTACTTC.

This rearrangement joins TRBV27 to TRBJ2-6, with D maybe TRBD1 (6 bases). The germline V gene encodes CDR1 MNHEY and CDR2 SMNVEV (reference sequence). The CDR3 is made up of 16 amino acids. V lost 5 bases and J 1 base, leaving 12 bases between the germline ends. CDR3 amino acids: CASSTDRISGANVLTF. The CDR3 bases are TGTGCCAGCAGTACCGACAGGATATCTGGGGCCAACGTCCTGACTTTC.